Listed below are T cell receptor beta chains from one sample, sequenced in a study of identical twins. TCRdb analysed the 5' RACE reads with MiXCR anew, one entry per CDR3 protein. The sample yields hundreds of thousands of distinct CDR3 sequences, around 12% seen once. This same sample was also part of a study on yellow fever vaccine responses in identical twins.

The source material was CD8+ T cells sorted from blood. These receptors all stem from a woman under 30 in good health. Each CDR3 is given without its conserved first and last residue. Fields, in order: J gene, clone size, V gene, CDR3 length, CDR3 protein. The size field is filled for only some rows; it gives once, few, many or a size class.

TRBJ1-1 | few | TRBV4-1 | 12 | ASSGQGVNTEAF
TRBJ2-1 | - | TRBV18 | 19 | ASSPPTIGGQGQSSYNEQF
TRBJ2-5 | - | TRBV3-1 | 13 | ASSQVGEVQETQY
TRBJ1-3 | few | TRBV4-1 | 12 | ASSQARSGNTIY
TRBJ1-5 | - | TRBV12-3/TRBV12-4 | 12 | ASSLGGHYQPQH
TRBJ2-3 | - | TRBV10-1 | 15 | ASSESGVGSDTDTQY
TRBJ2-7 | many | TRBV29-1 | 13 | SVDGGRYSPYEQY
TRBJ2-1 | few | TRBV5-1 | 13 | ASSFAGLPYNEQF
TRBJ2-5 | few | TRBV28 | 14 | ASSLLAGGTQETQY
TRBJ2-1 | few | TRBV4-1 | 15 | ASSQVSPSGSGNEQF
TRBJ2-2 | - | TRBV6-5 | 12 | ASSSGLFTGELF
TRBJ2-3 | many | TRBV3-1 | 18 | ASSLAPGLAEKTFTDTQY
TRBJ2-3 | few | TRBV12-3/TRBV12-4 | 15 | ASSLGRLAGSTDTQY
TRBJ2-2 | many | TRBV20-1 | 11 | SAVDSDTGELF
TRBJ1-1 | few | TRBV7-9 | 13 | ASSFGQGVNTEAF